The 13 T cell receptor beta chains listed next were all sequenced from one sample in a study of blood T cell repertoires in COVID-19. This table comes from immunoSEQ multiplex PCR, and its TCRdb copy is limited to in-frame clones, with some not included. The data show more than 50,000 clones, with around 86% seen just once and around 12% held by the top ten. The material sequenced was peripheral blood. The receptors come from a human donor in a cohort sampled during active COVID-19.

This clone was seen once. The rearrangement links TRBV19 to TRBJ1-1; weak D call: TRBD1 (5 bases). The V end was cut by 6 bases, the J end by 1 base, with 9 bases between. Germline V gives CDR1 LNHDA, CDR2 SQIVND (reference sequence). This CDR3 comprises 13 residues. CDR3 protein: CASRGTSNTEAFF. As DNA, the CDR3 is TGTGCCAGTAGGGGGACTTCGAACACTGAAGCTTTCTTT.

The chain recombines TRBV20-1 with TRBJ2-4, with D possibly being TRBD2 (5 bases). The CDR3 contains 11 residues. Germline V gene sequence: CDR1 DFQATT, CDR2 SNEGSKA (reference sequence). Between the trimmed V and J ends, which lost 8 bases and 8 bases, there was a span of 13 bases. CDR3: CSLTEEDIQYF. CDR3 DNA: TGCAGTCTAACAGAGGAGGACATTCAGTACTTC.

This chain links TRBV6-5 with TRBJ1-3, with D maybe TRBD1 (5 bases). Germline CDR1 reads MNHEY; CDR2 reads SVGAGI. Trimming stripped 6 bases from V and 4 bases from J, with 10 bases between. CDR3 length equals 13 residues. CDR3 DNA: TGTGCCAGCAGACAGGTATCCGGAAACACCATATATTTT. Translation: CASRQVSGNTIYF.

The table lists this clone with a count of one. The chain is built from TRBV18 and TRBJ2-1; 8 positions match TRBD1. Germline V CDR1 and CDR2: KGHSH, LQKENI. The CDR3 has 15 residues. V was pared by 3 bases and J by 5 bases, with 6 bases of the junction left unmatched. The CDR3 sequence: CASSPRTGSNNEQFF. The CDR3 nucleotides read TGTGCCAGCTCACCTCGGACAGGGTCTAACAATGAGCAGTTCTTC.

The CDR3 DNA reads TGTGCCAGCAGTAGGGGACAGGGGACTGAAGCTTTCTTT. Its translation: CASSRGQGTEAFF. V and J are TRBV6-5 and TRBJ1-1, with TRBD1 matching over 10 bases. J was trimmed by 5 bases and V by 5 bases; bases with no gene match: 2. The germline V gene encodes CDR1 MNHEY and CDR2 SVGAGI. This CDR3 has 13 residues.

J is TRBJ2-5 and V is TRBV7-9; D uncertain. Trimming pared 7 bases from V and 13 bases from J, leaving 19 bases between. Germline V gene data show CDR1 as SEHNR and CDR2 as FQNEAQ (reference sequence). The CDR3 length is 12 residues. The chain's CDR3 is CASTLKTSEPYF. The CDR3 nucleotides read TGTGCCAGCACCCTAAAGACTTCCGAGCCGTACTTC.

The gene calls are TRBV7-7 and TRBJ2-1; TRBD1 aligns across 11 bases. Germline V gene data show CDR1 as SSHAT and CDR2 as FNYEAQ (reference sequence). V shed 5 bases, J shed 7 bases, and the junction held 7 bases outside the gene matches. This CDR3 region has 15 residues. The CDR3 spells CASSPGTGGTNEQFF. The CDR3 region has the DNA TGTGCCAGCAGCCCCGGGACAGGGGGTACAAATGAGCAGTTCTTC. The entire variable domain, with the rest obtained from reference TRBV7-7 and TRBJ2-1, is as follows: GAGVSQSPRYKVTKRGQDVTLRCDPISSHATLYWYQQALGQGPEFLTYFNYEAQPDKSGLPSDRFSAERPEGSISTLTIQRTEQRDSAMYRCASSPGTGGTNEQFFGPGTRLTVL.

The genes are TRBV27 and TRBJ1-1; TRBD1 matches at 7 bases. This CDR3 has 13 amino acids. CDR1 is MNHEY and CDR2 is SMNVEV in the germline V gene (reference sequence). V dropped 5 bases and J dropped 1; count of bases not matched to a gene: 1. The CDR3 nucleotides are TGTGCCAGCAGTAACAGGGGGAACACTGAAGCTTTCTTT. Translating gives CASSNRGNTEAFF.

V is TRBV15 and J is TRBJ1-3; possibly TRBD1 for D (5 bases). The germline V and J ends were trimmed by 0 bases and 3 bases, with 12 bases remaining between them. The germline CDR1 and CDR2 sequences are LNHNV and YYDKDF (reference sequence). The CDR3 extends over 16 amino acids. The CDR3 nucleotides read TGTGCCACCAGCAGAGATCCAAGAGACAGTGGAAACACCATATATTTT. Translation gives CATSRDPRDSGNTIYF. Full variable domain (remainder filled in from reference TRBV15 and TRBJ1-3): DAMVIQNPRYQVTQFGKPVTLSCSQTLNHNVMYWYQQKSSQAPKLLFHYYDKDFNNEADTPDNFQSRRPNTSFCFLDIRSPGLGDTAMYLCATSRDPRDSGNTIYFGEGSWLTVV.

This chain connects TRBV11-2 to TRBJ1-6, with D unclear. The CDR3 spans 19 residues. Germline CDR1 is SGHAT and CDR2 is FQNNGV. Trimming pared 4 bases from V and 4 bases from J, leaving 23 bases between. DNA for the CDR3: TGTGCCAGCAGCTCAGTCCCTAGGAGGCGCACCAAGTATAATTCACCCCTCCACTTT. This gives the protein CASSSVPRRRTKYNSPLHF.

This clone was counted a few times. The chain employs TRBV11-2 and TRBJ2-2; D unresolved. Trimming left V 1 base short and J 6 bases short, with 6 bases between. The germline gives CDR1 SGHAT, CDR2 FQNNGV. The CDR3 totals 13 residues. CDR3 residues: CASSLAEAGELFF. In DNA form, the CDR3 reads TGTGCCAGCAGCTTAGCAGAGGCCGGGGAGCTGTTTTTT.

This chain joins TRBV3-1 (or the pseudogene TRBV3-2) and TRBJ2-5; 11 bases agree with TRBD2. The CDR3 sequence is 18 residues long. From germline, CDR1 is LGHDT and CDR2 YNNKEL (reference sequence). V lost 1 base to trimming and J lost 5 bases; unmatched junction nucleotides: 12. The CDR3 bases are TGTGCCAGCAGCCAAGTATACGATGGACTAGCGGGTGGGGAGACCCAGTACTTC. This gives the protein CASSQVYDGLAGGETQYF.

This clone was recorded once. V usage is TRBV6-5 and J usage is TRBJ1-2, with a possible D match to TRBD1 (6 bases). V lost 7 bases and J lost 5, with 14 bases in between. CDR1 is MNHEY, CDR2 SVGAGI, per germline. The CDR3 has 13 residues. In DNA, the CDR3 is TGTGCCAGCACCCCGGACAGTGATTATGGCTACACCTTC. The encoded protein is CASTPDSDYGYTF.